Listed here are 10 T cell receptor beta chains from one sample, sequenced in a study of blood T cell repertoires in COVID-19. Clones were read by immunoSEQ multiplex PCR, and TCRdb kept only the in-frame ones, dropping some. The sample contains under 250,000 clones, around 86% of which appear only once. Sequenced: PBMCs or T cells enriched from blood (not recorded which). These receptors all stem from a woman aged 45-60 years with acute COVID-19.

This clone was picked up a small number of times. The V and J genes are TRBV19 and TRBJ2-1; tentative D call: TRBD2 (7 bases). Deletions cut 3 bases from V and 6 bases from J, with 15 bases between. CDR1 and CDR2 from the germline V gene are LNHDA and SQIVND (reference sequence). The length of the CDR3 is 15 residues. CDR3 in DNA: TGTGCCAGTAGTATTGGGGGGGGCTCCCCCAATGAGCAGTTCTTC. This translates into CASSIGGGSPNEQFF. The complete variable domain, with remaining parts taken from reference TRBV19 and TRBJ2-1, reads DGGITQSPKYLFRKEGQNVTLSCEQNLNHDAMYWYRQDPGQGLRLIYYSQIVNDFQKGDIAEGYSVSREKKESFPLTVTSAQKNPTAFYLCASSIGGGSPNEQFFGPGTRLTVL.

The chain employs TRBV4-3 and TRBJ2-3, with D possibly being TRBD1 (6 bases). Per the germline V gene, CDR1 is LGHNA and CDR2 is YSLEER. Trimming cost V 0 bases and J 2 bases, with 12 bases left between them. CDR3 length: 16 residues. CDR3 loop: CASSQEGGGATDTQYF. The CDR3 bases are TGCGCCAGCAGCCAAGAAGGGGGTGGGGCCACAGATACGCAGTATTTT.

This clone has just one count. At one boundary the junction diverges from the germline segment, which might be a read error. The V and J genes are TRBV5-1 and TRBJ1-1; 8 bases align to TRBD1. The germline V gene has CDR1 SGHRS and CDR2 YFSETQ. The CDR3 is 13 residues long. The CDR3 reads CASGLQGETEAFF. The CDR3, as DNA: TGCGCCAGCGGCTTACAGGGGGAGACTGAAGCTTTCTTT.

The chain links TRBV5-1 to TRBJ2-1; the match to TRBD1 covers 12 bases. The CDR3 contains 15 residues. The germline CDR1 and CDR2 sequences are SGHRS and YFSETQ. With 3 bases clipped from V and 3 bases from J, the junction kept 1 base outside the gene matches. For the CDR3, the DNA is TGCGCCAGCAGCTGGGACAGGGGGCTCTACAATGAGCAGTTCTTC. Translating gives CASSWDRGLYNEQFF.

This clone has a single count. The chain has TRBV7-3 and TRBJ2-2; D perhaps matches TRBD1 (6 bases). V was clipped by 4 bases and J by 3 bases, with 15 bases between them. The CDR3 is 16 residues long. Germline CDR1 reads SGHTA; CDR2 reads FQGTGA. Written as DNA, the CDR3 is TGTGCCAGCAGCTCACAGGGTATGGTGGACACCGGGGAGCTGTTTTTT. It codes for CASSSQGMVDTGELFF.

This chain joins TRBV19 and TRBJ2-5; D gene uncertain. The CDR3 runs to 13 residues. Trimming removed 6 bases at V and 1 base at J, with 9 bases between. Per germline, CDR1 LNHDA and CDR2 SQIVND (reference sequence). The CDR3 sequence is CASSGSGQETQYF. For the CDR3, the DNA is TGTGCCAGTAGCGGATCAGGCCAAGAGACCCAGTACTTC.

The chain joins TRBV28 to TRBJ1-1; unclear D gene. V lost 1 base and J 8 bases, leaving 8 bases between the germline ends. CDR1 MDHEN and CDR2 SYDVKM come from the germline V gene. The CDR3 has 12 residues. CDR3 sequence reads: CASSLLSREAFF. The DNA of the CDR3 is TGTGCCAGCAGTTTATTGAGCCGCGAAGCTTTCTTT.

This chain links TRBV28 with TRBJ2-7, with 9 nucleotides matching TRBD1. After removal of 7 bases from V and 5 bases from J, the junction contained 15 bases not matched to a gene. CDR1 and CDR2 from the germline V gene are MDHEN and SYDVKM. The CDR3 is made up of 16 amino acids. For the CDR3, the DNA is TGTGCCAGCAATCCGGTCGGAGGACAGGGGCTCCACGAGCAGTACTTC. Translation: CASNPVGGQGLHEQYF.

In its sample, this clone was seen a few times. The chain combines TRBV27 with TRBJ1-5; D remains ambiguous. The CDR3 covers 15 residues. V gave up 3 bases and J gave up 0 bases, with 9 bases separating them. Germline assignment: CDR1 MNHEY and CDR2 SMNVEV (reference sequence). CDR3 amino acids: CASSLRGNSNQPQHF. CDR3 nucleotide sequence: TGTGCCAGCAGTTTGCGAGGGAATAGCAATCAGCCCCAGCATTTT.

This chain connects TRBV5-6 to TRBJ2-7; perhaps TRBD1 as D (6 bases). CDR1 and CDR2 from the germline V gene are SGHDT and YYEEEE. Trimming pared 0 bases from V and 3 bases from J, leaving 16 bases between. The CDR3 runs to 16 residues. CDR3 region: CASSLGGPTGIYEQYF. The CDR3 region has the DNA TGTGCCAGCAGCTTGGGGGGGCCTACGGGAATCTACGAGCAGTACTTC.